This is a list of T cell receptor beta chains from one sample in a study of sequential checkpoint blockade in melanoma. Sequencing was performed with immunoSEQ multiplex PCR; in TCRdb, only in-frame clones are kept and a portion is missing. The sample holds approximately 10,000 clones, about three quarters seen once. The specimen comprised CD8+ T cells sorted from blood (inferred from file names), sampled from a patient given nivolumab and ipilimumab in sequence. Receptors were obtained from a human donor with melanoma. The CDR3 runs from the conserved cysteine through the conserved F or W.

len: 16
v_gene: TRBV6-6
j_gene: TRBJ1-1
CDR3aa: CASSYKFGQGETEAFF

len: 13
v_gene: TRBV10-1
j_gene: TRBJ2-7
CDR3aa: CATSDRDSYEQYF

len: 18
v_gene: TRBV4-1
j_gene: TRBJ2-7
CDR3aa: CASSQDSGEGGWAYEQYF

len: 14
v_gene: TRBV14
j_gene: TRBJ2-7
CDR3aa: CASSLTGYLGGQYF

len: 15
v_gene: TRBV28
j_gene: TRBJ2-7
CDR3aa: CASSRGLAGAYEQYF

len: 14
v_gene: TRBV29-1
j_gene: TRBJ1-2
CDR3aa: CSVPPTGLAYGYTF

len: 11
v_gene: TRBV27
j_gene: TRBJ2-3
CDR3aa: CASTRADTQYF

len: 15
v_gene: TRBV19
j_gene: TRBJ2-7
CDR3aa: CASSIASSGGGEQYF

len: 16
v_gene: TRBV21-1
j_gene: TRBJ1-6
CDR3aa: CASSKGAGQYNSPLHF

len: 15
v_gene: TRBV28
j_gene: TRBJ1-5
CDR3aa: CASSFGGSGNQPQHF

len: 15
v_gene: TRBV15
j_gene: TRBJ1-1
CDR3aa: CATSRARGLTTLAFF

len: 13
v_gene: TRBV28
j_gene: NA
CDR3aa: CASSAGLRYEQYF

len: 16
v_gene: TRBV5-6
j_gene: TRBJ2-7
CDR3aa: CASSLGGPGGYLEQYF

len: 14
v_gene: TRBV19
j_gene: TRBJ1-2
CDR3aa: CASSMTGGFRGYTF

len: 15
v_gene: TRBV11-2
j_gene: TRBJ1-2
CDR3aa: CASSPGTGSLYGYTF

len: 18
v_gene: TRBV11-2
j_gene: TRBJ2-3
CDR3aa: CASSLPLLAGGITDTQYF

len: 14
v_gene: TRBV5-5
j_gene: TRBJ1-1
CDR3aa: CASSSPGEGTEAFF

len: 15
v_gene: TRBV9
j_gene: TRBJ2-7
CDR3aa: CASSVGEGVTAEQYF

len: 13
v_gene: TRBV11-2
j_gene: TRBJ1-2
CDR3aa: CASSSPTGYGYTF

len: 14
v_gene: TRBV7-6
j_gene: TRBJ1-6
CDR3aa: CASSLNYNASPLHF

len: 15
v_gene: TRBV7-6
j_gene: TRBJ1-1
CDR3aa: CASSQRDRGSAEAFF

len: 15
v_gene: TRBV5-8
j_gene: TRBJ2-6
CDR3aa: CASSQGLTGANVLTF

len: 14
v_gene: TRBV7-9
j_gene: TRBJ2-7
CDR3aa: CASSSRTDPYEQYF

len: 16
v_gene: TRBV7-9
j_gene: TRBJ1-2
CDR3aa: CASSSQGFLPSDGYTF

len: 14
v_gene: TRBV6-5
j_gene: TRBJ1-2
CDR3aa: CASSEQGAWNGYTF

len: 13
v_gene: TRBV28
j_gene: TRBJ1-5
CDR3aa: CASSEGGGQPQHF

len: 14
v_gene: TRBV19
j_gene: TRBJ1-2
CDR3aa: CASSPTGVGAGYTF

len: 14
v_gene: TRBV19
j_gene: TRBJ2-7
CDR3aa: CASSIDSRNYEQYF

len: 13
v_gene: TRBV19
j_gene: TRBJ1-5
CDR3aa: CASSTTPGQPQHF

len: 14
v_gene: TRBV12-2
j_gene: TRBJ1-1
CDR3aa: CASLVSLWNTEAFF

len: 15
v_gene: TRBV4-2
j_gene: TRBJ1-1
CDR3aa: CASSQDQGVNTEAFF

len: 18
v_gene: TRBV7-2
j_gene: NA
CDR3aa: CASSLVPRGTASSYEQYF

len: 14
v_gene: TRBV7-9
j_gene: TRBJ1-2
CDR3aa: CASSTGQGIYGYTF